A single sample is the source of the 18 T cell receptor beta chains below, sequenced in a study of type 1 and type 2 diabetes patients. PCR was run on genomic DNA. A primer set of 30 forward and 13 reverse primers amplified the CDR3. TCRdb analysed the multiplex PCR reads with MiXCR anew, one entry per CDR3 protein. The table shows around 300,000 distinct CDR3 sequences, with roughly 48% occurring only once. The sequenced material came from peripheral blood mononuclear cells (PBMCs). The receptors were gathered from a man younger than 35 with type 2 diabetes.

The chain carries TRBV27 and TRBJ1-2; TRBD1 agrees at 7 bases. V shed 10 bases, J shed 7 bases, and the junction held 6 bases outside the gene matches. The CDR3 sequence is 11 residues long. Germline-derived CDR1 and CDR2 are MNHEY and SMNVEV (reference sequence). The CDR3 bases are TGTGCCACCTACTCAGGGGGTGGCTACACCTTC. Translated: CATYSGGGYTF.

The chain couples TRBV10-3 to TRBJ2-1, with a tentative D call TRBD2 (5 bases). This CDR3 region has 14 residues. Germline V CDR1 and CDR2: ENHRY, SYGVKD. V was cut by 10 bases and J by 12 bases, with 25 bases left in between. The CDR3 here is CASTGTPGLVGQFF. CDR3 nucleotide sequence: TGTGCCAGCACGGGAACACCCGGCCTAGTTGGGCAGTTCTTC.

The table lists this clonotype with many counts. V usage is TRBV19 and J usage is TRBJ1-2; TRBD1 aligns across 8 bases. CDR3 length equals 14 residues. CDR1 and CDR2 (germline): LNHDA, SQIVND (reference sequence). The junction had 7 bases not matched to a gene; V was cut back by 6 bases and J by 4 bases. The CDR3 bases are TGTGCCAGTAGACGGGACAGGTGGCCCTATGGCTACACCTTC. The encoded protein is CASRRDRWPYGYTF.

This clonotype came up a few times. The chain carries TRBV30 and TRBJ1-5; maybe TRBD1 (6 bases). The CDR3 has 13 amino acids. V dropped 0 bases and J dropped 5 bases, with 8 bases sitting between them. Germline CDR1 and CDR2: GTSNPN and SVGIG (reference sequence). DNA for the CDR3: TGTGCCTGGAGTGTGGGGGGCTATCAGCCCCAGCATTTT. Its translation: CAWSVGGYQPQHF.

In this sample, this clonotype turned up many times. The rearrangement uses TRBV7-8 and TRBJ2-7; D remains unclear. This CDR3 has 14 residues. Per the germline V gene, CDR1 is SGHVS and CDR2 is FQNEAQ. Trimming took 4 bases from V and 3 from J, leaving 13 bases between them. DNA of the CDR3: TGTGCCAGCAGCTCAGCCTACAATCTCTACGAGCAGTACTTC. Its translation: CASSSAYNLYEQYF.

With regard to this clonotype: Germline and junction disagree at one end, which may indicate a read error. The chain uses TRBV5-1 and TRBJ1-2; D perhaps matches TRBD1 (6 bases). The germline V gene encodes CDR1 SGHRS and CDR2 YFSETQ. The CDR3 loop spans 15 amino acids. The CDR3 loop reads CASSLAGQPLYGYTF. CDR3 in DNA: TGTGCCAGCAGCTTGGCAGGACAGCCCTTATATGGCTACACCTTC.

This clonotype was picked up many times. This chain uses TRBV30 with TRBJ2-7; no definite D call. From germline, CDR1 is GTSNPN and CDR2 SVGIG (reference sequence). Trimming stripped 0 bases from V and 2 bases from J, with 5 bases between. This CDR3 region has 12 residues. This CDR3 reads CAWSVKTYEQYF. The CDR3 DNA is TGTGCCTGGAGTGTAAAAACCTACGAGCAGTACTTC.

This clonotype was observed a few times. V usage is TRBV29-1 and J usage is TRBJ2-3; D uncertain. Trimming stripped 5 bases from V and 0 bases from J, with 6 bases between. There are 12 residues in the CDR3. Per the germline V gene, CDR1 is SQVTM and CDR2 is ANQGSEA. The CDR3 coding sequence is TGCAGCGTTCGTAGTAGCACAGATACGCAGTATTTT. This codes for CSVRSSTDTQYF.

The V and J genes are TRBV9 and TRBJ2-3; D call uncertain. Germline V lookup: CDR1 SGDLS, CDR2 YYNGEE. This CDR3 comprises 14 residues. The V end was cut by 0 bases, the J end by 4 bases, with 9 bases between. CDR3 DNA sequence: TGTGCCAGCAGCGTAGAGAGGCTAGCAGATACGCAGTATTTT. Amino acid sequence: CASSVERLADTQYF.

Concerning this clonotype itself: As the CDR3 is not closed by the conserved phenylalanine or tryptophan, this likely results from a read error. The rearrangement links TRBV10-3 to TRBJ1-1; the D is unclear. V dropped 0 bases and J dropped 5 bases, with 13 bases sitting between them. The germline V gene has CDR1 ENHRY and CDR2 SYGVKD. This CDR3 has 15 amino acids. In DNA form, the CDR3 reads TGTGCCATCAGTGAGTCGCTGACGTTTGAAACTGAAGCTTTCTCT. Its translation is CAISESLTFETEAFS.

V gene TRBV9 combines with J gene TRBJ2-7, with TRBD2 matching over 8 bases. CDR1 SGDLS and CDR2 YYNGEE come from the germline V gene. V dropped 3 bases and J dropped 3; count of bases not matched to a gene: 11. The CDR3 runs to 16 residues. This CDR3 is CASSATGGASLYEQYF. The CDR3 DNA is TGTGCCAGCAGCGCGACGGGGGGGGCTAGTCTCTACGAGCAGTACTTC.

DNA of the CDR3: TGCAGTGCTAGACGGACGAACACTGAAGCTTTCTTT. Its translation: CSARRTNTEAFF. The V call is TRBV20-1, the J call TRBJ1-1; D gene ambiguous. Germline assignment: CDR1 DFQATT and CDR2 SNEGSKA (reference sequence). The CDR3 loop spans 12 amino acids. V was clipped by 2 bases and J by 1 base, with 5 bases between them.

This clonotype showed up just once. The chain is built from TRBV6-6 and TRBJ2-6; the D gene is possibly TRBD1 (6 bases). The CDR3 contains 19 residues. Trimming shortened V by 7 bases and J by 2 bases, and 24 bases separated the two germline ends. Germline assignment: CDR1 MNHNY and CDR2 SVGAGI (reference sequence). The CDR3 region has the DNA TGTGCCAGCATCTCATCTGTAGGGGGTGGAAGCACTGGGGCCAACGTCCTGACTTTC. This encodes CASISSVGGGSTGANVLTF.

This clonotype was seen at least ten times. The V call is TRBV19, the J call TRBJ1-1; 7 bases map to TRBD1. Looked up from germline, CDR1 is LNHDA and CDR2 is SQIVND (reference sequence). V trimming: 6 bases; J trimming: 5 bases; junction bases outside the gene matches: 6. The CDR3 length is 13 residues. The CDR3 loop is CASRVQGDTEAFF. The CDR3 coding sequence is TGTGCCAGTAGGGTTCAGGGGGATACTGAAGCTTTCTTT.

V usage is TRBV12-5 and J usage is TRBJ2-5, with TRBD2 identical over 7 bases. V shed 7 bases, J shed 0 bases, and the junction held 11 bases outside the gene matches. The germline V gene has CDR1 LGHNT and CDR2 FRNRAP. CDR3 size: 16 residues. The CDR3 loop is CASAPPGGGDQETQYF. Here the CDR3 DNA reads TGTGCTAGTGCCCCCCCTGGGGGAGGGGACCAAGAGACCCAGTACTTC.

The chain couples TRBV29-1 to TRBJ2-3; no reliable D call. This CDR3 is 13 amino acids long. V gave up 4 bases and J gave up 2 bases, with 10 bases separating them. Germline V lookup: CDR1 SQVTM, CDR2 ANQGSEA. The CDR3 DNA follows: TGCAGCGTTGCGGAGACTTACACAGATACGCAGTATTTT. Its protein product is CSVAETYTDTQYF.

For this clonotype: One end of the junction is discordant with germline, which a read error may explain. The V gene is TRBV5-1, the J gene TRBJ2-3; weak D call: TRBD2 (6 bases). Germline V lookup: CDR1 SGHRS, CDR2 YFSETQ. The CDR3 loop spans 14 amino acids. CDR3 coding DNA: TGCGCCAGCAGCCAGGGACTTAGCACAGATGCGCAGTATTTT. The encoded protein is CASSQGLSTDAQYF.

The chain joins TRBV30 to TRBJ2-2; TRBD1 or TRBD2 may be the D gene (6 bases each). CDR3 length equals 14 residues. The germline CDR1 and CDR2 sequences are GTSNPN and SVGIG (reference sequence). The V end lost 5 bases, the J end lost 2 bases, and 12 bases lay between the germline ends. CDR3 residues: CAWGGQGNTGELFF. The CDR3 DNA reads TGTGCCTGGGGGGGGCAGGGCAACACCGGGGAGCTGTTTTTT.